This entry describes one TCR beta chain. The V segment lost 4 bases and the J segment 1 base; nucleotides outside the gene matches: 19. The germline CDR1 and CDR2 sequences are SGHRS and YFSETQ. The CDR3 covers 19 residues. Per the original data handling: Scientists estimated how many nucleated cells there were by amplifying reference gene primers. TCRdb's table, derived via immunoSEQ multiplex PCR, lists solely in-frame clones and lacks some. The V and J calls and clone size are taken from that table; D and trimming were inferred from the DNA. The sample carries about 97,000 clones, roughly nine tenths recorded once. The sample originates from a study of blood T cell repertoires in COVID-19. Study at large: Specimens from acute and convalescent COVID-19 originated in the United States, Italy and Spain. T cells, B-cell-depleted T cells, or PBMCs supplied cDNA or gDNA.

V usage is TRBV5-1 and J usage is TRBJ1-1, with TRBD1 matching over 7 bases. The source of this sequence is a man in his sixties with acute or convalescent COVID-19. Sample: peripheral blood. CDR3 in amino acids: CASSVNYPRIGGENTEAFF. CDR3 coding DNA: TGCGCCAGCAGCGTAAACTATCCCAGGATAGGGGGCGAGAACACTGAAGCTTTCTTT.